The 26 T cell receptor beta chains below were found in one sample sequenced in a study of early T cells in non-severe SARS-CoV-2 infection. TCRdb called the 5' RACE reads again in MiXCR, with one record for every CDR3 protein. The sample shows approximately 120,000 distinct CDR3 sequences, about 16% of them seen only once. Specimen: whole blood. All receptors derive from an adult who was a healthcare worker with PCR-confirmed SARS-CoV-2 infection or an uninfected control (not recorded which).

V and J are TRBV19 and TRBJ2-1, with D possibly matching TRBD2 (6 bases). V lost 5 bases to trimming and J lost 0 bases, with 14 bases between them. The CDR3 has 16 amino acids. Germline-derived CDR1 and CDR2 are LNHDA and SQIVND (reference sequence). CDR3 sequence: CASSPQLASSYNEQFF. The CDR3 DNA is TGTGCCAGTAGTCCGCAACTAGCTAGCTCCTACAATGAGCAGTTCTTC.

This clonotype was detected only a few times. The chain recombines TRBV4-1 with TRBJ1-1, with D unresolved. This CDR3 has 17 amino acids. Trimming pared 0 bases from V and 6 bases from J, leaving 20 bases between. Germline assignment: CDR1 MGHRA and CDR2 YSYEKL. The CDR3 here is CASSQDAGLARVPEAFF. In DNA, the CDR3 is TGCGCCAGCAGCCAAGACGCAGGTTTGGCGAGGGTCCCTGAAGCTTTCTTT.

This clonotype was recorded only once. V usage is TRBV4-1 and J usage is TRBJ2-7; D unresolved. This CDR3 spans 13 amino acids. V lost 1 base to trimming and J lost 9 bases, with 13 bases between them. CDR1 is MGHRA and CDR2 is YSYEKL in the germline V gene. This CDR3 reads CASSQVPGVMQYF. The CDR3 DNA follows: TGCGCCAGCAGCCAAGTTCCGGGCGTAATGCAGTACTTC.

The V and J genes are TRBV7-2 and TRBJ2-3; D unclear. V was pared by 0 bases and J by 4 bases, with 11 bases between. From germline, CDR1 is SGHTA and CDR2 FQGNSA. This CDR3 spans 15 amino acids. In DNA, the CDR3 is TGTGCCAGCAGCTTAGCGCCACATCAATCAGATACGCAGTATTTT. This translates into CASSLAPHQSDTQYF.

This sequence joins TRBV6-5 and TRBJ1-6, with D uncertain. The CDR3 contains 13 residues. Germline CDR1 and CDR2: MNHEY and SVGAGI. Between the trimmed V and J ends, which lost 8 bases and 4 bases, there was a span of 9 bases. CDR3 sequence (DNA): TGTGCCAGCGGGAAAGGATATAATTCACCCCTCCACTTT. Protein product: CASGKGYNSPLHF.

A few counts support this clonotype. In DNA, the CDR3 is TGTGCCAGCAAGGCAGAGCGGGGGCCTTACAATGAGCAGTTCTTC. Protein sequence: CASKAERGPYNEQFF. The V call is TRBV2, the J call TRBJ2-1, with 8 bases aligning to TRBD2. CDR1 is SNHLY, CDR2 FYNNEI, per germline. CDR3 length: 15 residues. The V gene end was trimmed by 7 bases and the J gene end by 4 bases; junction bases not matched to a gene: 9. Variable domain in full (rest from reference TRBV2 and TRBJ2-1): EPEVTQTPSHQVTQMGQEVILRCVPISNHLYFYWYRQILGQKVEFLVSFYNNEISEKSEIFDDQFSVERPDGSNFTLKIRSTKLEDSAMYFCASKAERGPYNEQFFGPGTRLTVL.

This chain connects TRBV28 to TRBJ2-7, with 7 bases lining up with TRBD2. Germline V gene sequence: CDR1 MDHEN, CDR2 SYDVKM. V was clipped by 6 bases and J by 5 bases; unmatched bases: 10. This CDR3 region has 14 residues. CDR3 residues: CASSPWGGSNEQYF. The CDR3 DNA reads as TGTGCCAGCAGCCCTTGGGGGGGAAGCAACGAGCAGTACTTC.

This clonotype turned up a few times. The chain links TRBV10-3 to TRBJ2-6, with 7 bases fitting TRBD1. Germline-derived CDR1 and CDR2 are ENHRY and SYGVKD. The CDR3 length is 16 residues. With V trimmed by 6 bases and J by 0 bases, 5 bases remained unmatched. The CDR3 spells CAIRQGSYSGANVLTF. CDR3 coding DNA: TGTGCCATCAGACAGGGGTCTTACTCTGGGGCCAACGTCCTGACTTTC.

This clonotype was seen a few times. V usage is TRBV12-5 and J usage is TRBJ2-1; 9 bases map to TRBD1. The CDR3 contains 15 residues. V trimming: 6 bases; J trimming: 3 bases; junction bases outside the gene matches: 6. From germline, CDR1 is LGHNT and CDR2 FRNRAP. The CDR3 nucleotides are TGTGCTAGTGGCCGGAGACAGGGGGGCTACAATGAGCAGTTCTTC. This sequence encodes CASGRRQGGYNEQFF.

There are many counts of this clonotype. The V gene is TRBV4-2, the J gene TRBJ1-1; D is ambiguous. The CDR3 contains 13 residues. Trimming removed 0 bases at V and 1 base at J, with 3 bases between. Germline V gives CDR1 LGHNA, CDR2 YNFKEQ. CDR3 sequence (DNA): TGTGCCAGCAGCCAAGAAGCGAACACTGAAGCTTTCTTT. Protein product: CASSQEANTEAFF.

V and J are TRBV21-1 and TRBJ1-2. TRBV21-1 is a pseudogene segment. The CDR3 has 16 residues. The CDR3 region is CASSKIALPESYGYTF. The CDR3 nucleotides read TGTGCCAGCAGCAAAATAGCGCTCCCCGAGTCTTATGGCTACACCTTC.

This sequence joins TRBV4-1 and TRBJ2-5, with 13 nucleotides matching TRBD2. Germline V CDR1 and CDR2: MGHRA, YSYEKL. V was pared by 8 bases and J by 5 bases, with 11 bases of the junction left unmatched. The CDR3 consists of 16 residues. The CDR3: CASSSRLAGGLETQYF. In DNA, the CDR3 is TGCGCCAGCTCCTCCAGACTAGCGGGGGGCCTGGAGACCCAGTACTTC.

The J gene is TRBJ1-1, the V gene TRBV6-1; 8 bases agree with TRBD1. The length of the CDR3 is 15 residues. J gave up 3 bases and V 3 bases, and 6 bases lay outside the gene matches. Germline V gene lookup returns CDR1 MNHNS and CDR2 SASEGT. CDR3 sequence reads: CASSEPGQADTEAFF. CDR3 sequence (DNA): TGTGCCAGCAGTGAGCCGGGACAGGCCGACACTGAAGCTTTCTTT.

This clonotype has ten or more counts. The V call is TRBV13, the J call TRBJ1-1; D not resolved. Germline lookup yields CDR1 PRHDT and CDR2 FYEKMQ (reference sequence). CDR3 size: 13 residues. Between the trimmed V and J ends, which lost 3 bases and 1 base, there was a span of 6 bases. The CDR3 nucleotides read TGTGCCAGCAGCTTCCGGGGGAACACTGAAGCTTTCTTT. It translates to CASSFRGNTEAFF. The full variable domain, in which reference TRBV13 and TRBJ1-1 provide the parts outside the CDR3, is AAGVIQSPRHLIKEKRETATLKCYPIPRHDTVYWYQQGPGQDPQFLISFYEKMQSDKGSIPDRFSAQQFSDYHSELNMSSLELGDSALYFCASSFRGNTEAFFGQGTRLTVV.

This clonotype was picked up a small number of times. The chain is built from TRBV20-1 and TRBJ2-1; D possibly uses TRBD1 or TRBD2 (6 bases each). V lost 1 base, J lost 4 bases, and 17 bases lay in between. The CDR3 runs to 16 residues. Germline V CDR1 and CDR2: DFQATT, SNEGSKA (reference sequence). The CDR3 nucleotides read TGCAGTGCTAGAGGCCCAATAAGGGGGGAGTACAATGAGCAGTTCTTC. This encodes CSARGPIRGEYNEQFF.

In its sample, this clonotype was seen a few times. The CDR3 region is CASSLAGSEGNEQFF. CDR3 sequence (DNA): TGTGCCAGCAGCTTGGCCGGTTCCGAGGGGAATGAGCAGTTCTTC. The V gene is TRBV5-4, the J gene TRBJ2-1, with D perhaps TRBD1 or TRBD2 (5 bases each). There are 15 residues in the CDR3. Trimming cost V 0 bases and J 7 bases, with 14 bases left between them. Per germline, CDR1 SGHNT and CDR2 YYREEE (reference sequence). The whole variable domain, remainder taken from reference TRBV5-4 and TRBJ2-1, is ETGVTQSPTHLIKTRGQQVTLRCSSQSGHNTVSWYQQALGQGPQFIFQYYREEENGRGNFPPRFSGLQFPNYSSELNVNALELDDSALYLCASSLAGSEGNEQFFGPGTRLTVL.

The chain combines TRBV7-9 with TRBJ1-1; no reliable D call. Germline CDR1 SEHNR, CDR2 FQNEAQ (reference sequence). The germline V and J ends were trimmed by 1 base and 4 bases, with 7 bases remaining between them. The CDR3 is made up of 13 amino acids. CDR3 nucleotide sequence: TGTGCCAGCAGCTTAGTCTGGGGCACTGAAGCTTTCTTT. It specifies CASSLVWGTEAFF.

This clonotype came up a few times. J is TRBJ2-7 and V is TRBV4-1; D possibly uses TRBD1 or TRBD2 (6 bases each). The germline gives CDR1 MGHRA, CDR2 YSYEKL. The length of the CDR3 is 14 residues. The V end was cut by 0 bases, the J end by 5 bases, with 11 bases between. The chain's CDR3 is CASSQDRGRDEQYF. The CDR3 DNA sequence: TGCGCCAGCAGCCAAGATCGGGGGCGCGACGAGCAGTACTTC.

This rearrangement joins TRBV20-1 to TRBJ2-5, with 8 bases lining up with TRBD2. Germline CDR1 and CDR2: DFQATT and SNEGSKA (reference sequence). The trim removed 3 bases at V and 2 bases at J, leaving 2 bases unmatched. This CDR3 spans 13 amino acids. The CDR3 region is CSASRGGQETQYF. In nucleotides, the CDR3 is TGCAGTGCTAGCCGCGGGGGGCAAGAGACCCAGTACTTC.

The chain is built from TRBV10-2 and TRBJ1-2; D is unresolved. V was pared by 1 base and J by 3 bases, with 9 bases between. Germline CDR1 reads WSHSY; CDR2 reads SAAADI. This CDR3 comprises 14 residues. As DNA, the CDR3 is TGCGCCAGCAGTGAGTACCCGGGAGACTATGGCTACACCTTC. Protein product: CASSEYPGDYGYTF.

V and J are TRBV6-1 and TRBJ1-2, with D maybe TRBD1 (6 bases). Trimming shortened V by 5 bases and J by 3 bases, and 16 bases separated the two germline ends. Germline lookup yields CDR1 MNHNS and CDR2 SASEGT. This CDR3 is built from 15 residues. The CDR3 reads CASSFYRAEDYGYTF. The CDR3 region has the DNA TGTGCCAGCAGTTTCTACAGGGCTGAAGACTATGGCTACACCTTC.

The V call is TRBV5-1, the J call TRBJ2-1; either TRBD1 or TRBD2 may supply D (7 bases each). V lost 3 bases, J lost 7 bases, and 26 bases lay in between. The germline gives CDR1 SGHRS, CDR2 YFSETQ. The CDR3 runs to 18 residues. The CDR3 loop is CASSSGLPQGGGRNEQFF. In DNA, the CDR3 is TGCGCCAGCAGCTCCGGCCTTCCCCAGGGGGGGGGGCGGAATGAGCAGTTCTTC.

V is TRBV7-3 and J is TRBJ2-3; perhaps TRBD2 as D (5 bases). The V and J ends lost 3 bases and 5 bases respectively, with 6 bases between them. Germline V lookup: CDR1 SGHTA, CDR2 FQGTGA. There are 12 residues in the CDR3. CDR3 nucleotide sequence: TGTGCCAGCAGCTTGGACTTAGATACGCAGTATTTT. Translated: CASSLDLDTQYF.

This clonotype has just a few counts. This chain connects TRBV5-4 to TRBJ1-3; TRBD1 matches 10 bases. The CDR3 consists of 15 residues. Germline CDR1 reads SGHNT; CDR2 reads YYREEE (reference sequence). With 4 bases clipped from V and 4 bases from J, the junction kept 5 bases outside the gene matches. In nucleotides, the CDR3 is TGTGCCAGCAGCCTGACAGGGGGCGCGGGAAACACCATATATTTT. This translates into CASSLTGGAGNTIYF.

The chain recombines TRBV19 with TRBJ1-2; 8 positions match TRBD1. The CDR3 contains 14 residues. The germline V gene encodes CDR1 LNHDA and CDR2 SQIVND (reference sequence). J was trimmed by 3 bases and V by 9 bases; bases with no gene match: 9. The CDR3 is CASRDRGADYGYTF. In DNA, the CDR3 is TGTGCCAGCCGAGACAGGGGCGCGGACTATGGCTACACCTTC.

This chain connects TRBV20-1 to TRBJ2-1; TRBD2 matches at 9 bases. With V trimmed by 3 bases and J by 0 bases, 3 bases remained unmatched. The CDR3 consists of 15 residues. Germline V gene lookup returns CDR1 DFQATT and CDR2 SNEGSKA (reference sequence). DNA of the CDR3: TGCAGTGCTAGCCTAGCGGGGAGCTCCTACAATGAGCAGTTCTTC. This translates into CSASLAGSSYNEQFF.